These T cell receptor beta chains were read from a single sample in a study of T cell repertoires in cytomegalovirus infection. TCRdb passed the reads through MiXCR, listing each CDR3 protein once. The sample gives 350,000 to 500,000 distinct CDR3 sequences, roughly 30% of which show up once; about an eighth is in the top ten. Sequences were obtained from PBMCs. The receptors derive from a human donor in good health (CMV status not recorded). Some clones in this sample may be carry-over from other donors' samples. The CDR3 runs from the conserved cysteine through the conserved F or W. Each record gives: V gene, clone size, D gene, J gene, CDR3 DNA, CDR3 protein. D genes are given only for firm matches. Clone size, where shown, is once, few, many, or a class for clones that have expanded.

V gene: TRBV12-3/TRBV12-4
clone size: .
D gene: .
J gene: TRBJ1-1
CDR3 DNA: TGTGCCAGCACTTTCCGACAGCTCTTGAACACTGAAGCTTTCTTT
CDR3 protein: CASTFRQLLNTEAFF

V gene: TRBV11-2
clone size: many
D gene: TRBD1
J gene: TRBJ1-4
CDR3 DNA: TGTGCCAGCAGCTTGGGACAGGGGGTTGAAAAACTGTTTTTT
CDR3 protein: CASSLGQGVEKLFF

V gene: TRBV7-2
clone size: many
D gene: .
J gene: TRBJ2-5
CDR3 DNA: TGTGCCAGCAGCTCTGGGTGGGGAGAGACCCAGTACTTC
CDR3 protein: CASSSGWGETQYF

V gene: TRBV7-2
clone size: many
D gene: TRBD1
J gene: TRBJ2-7
CDR3 DNA: TGTGCCAGCAGCTTACGGGGACAGGCAGTCGGGCAGGTCAGCCAGGAGCAGTACTTC
CDR3 protein: CASSLRGQAVGQVSQEQYF

V gene: TRBV28
clone size: few
D gene: .
J gene: TRBJ1-5
CDR3 DNA: TGTGCCACACAGGTCTATAGCAATCAGCCCCAGCATTTT
CDR3 protein: CATQVYSNQPQHF

V gene: TRBV28
clone size: .
D gene: .
J gene: TRBJ2-7
CDR3 DNA: TGTGCCAGCGGCCTTACAGGGATGGGCTCCTACGAGCAGTACTTC
CDR3 protein: CASGLTGMGSYEQYF

V gene: TRBV5-6
clone size: many
D gene: TRBD2
J gene: TRBJ2-3
CDR3 DNA: TGTGCCAGCAGCCCTCGGACTAGCGGCACAGATACGCAGTATTTT
CDR3 protein: CASSPRTSGTDTQYF

V gene: TRBV7-9
clone size: few
D gene: .
J gene: TRBJ2-5
CDR3 DNA: TGTGCCAGCAGCCGGGACAGACCTTGGGAGGCCCAGTACTTC
CDR3 protein: CASSRDRPWEAQYF

V gene: TRBV7-9
clone size: many
D gene: .
J gene: TRBJ2-7
CDR3 DNA: TGTGCCAGCAGCTTAGGGAGCGGCGAGCAGTACTTC
CDR3 protein: CASSLGSGEQYF

V gene: TRBV23-1
clone size: few
D gene: .
J gene: TRBJ2-1
CDR3 DNA: TGCGCCAGCAGTCACGACGGGTTCTTC
CDR3 protein: CASSHDGFF

V gene: TRBV19
clone size: many
D gene: .
J gene: TRBJ1-3
CDR3 DNA: TGTGCCAGCGACGGGGCCCGAGGGAACACCATATATTTT
CDR3 protein: CASDGARGNTIYF

V gene: TRBV7-3
clone size: few
D gene: TRBD2
J gene: TRBJ2-7
CDR3 DNA: TGTGCCAGCAGCGCCGCGGGGGGCTACGAGCAGTACTTC
CDR3 protein: CASSAAGGYEQYF

V gene: TRBV7-9
clone size: .
D gene: .
J gene: TRBJ1-1
CDR3 DNA: TGTGCCAGCAGCTTAGATTTTAATAGGGAGACTGAAGCTTTCTTT
CDR3 protein: CASSLDFNRETEAFF

V gene: TRBV20-1
clone size: few
D gene: .
J gene: TRBJ2-1
CDR3 DNA: TGCAGTGCTAGACGCGGGGGCCTCGGTGAGCAGTTCTTC
CDR3 protein: CSARRGGLGEQFF

V gene: TRBV7-2
clone size: many
D gene: TRBD2
J gene: TRBJ2-1
CDR3 DNA: TGTGCCAGCAGCTTATCCCCGGCCGGGAGGAATGAGCAGTTCTTC
CDR3 protein: CASSLSPAGRNEQFF

V gene: TRBV2
clone size: .
D gene: .
J gene: TRBJ1-4
CDR3 DNA: TGTGCCAGCAGAACACGGTCAACTAATGAAAAACTGTTTTTT
CDR3 protein: CASRTRSTNEKLFF

V gene: TRBV7-9
clone size: .
D gene: .
J gene: TRBJ2-1
CDR3 DNA: TGTGCCAGCAGCCCCCAAGGGAGCTCCTACAATGAGCAGTTCTTC
CDR3 protein: CASSPQGSSYNEQFF

V gene: TRBV7-2
clone size: .
D gene: TRBD1
J gene: TRBJ1-4
CDR3 DNA: TGTGCCAGCAGCTTAGCGAGGACAGGGCTGAATGAAAAACTGTTTTTT
CDR3 protein: CASSLARTGLNEKLFF

V gene: TRBV12-3/TRBV12-4
clone size: many
D gene: .
J gene: TRBJ2-5
CDR3 DNA: TGTGCCAGCAGTCGCCCGCAGGAGACCCAGTACTTC
CDR3 protein: CASSRPQETQYF

V gene: TRBV7-6
clone size: .
D gene: .
J gene: TRBJ1-4
CDR3 DNA: TGTGCCAGCAGCTTAGCTTTATTAGTTCCGGGGCCTAATGAAAAACTGTTTTTT
CDR3 protein: CASSLALLVPGPNEKLFF

V gene: TRBV7-6
clone size: .
D gene: TRBD2
J gene: TRBJ2-1
CDR3 DNA: TGTGCTAGCAGCTTAGCGGGCAGCAACCAGCAGTTCTTC
CDR3 protein: CASSLAGSNQQFF

V gene: TRBV11-2
clone size: few
D gene: .
J gene: TRBJ1-4
CDR3 DNA: TGTGCCAGCACCCCCGGGGCAAGGAGGAATGAAAAACTGTTTTTT
CDR3 protein: CASTPGARRNEKLFF

V gene: TRBV5-1
clone size: .
D gene: TRBD2
J gene: TRBJ2-7
CDR3 DNA: TGCGCCAGCAGCTCGGGACTAGGGGTAGACGAGCAGTACTTC
CDR3 protein: CASSSGLGVDEQYF

V gene: TRBV7-9
clone size: .
D gene: .
J gene: TRBJ1-4
CDR3 DNA: TGTGCCAGCAGCTTGGTCGTTCCAACTAATGAAAAACTGTTTTTT
CDR3 protein: CASSLVVPTNEKLFF

V gene: TRBV28
clone size: once
D gene: TRBD2
J gene: TRBJ2-1
CDR3 DNA: TGTGCCAGCACTCGCGGGGGGGCCACCTACAATGAGCAGTTCTTC
CDR3 protein: CASTRGGATYNEQFF

V gene: TRBV14
clone size: .
D gene: .
J gene: TRBJ2-3
CDR3 DNA: TGTGCCAGCAGTCGGAGGGAAGATACGCAGTATTTT
CDR3 protein: CASSRREDTQYF

V gene: TRBV4-1
clone size: few
D gene: .
J gene: TRBJ1-3
CDR3 DNA: TGCGCCAGCAGCCAAGAACAGGTCGCAAACCGCCTCGGGAACACCATATATTTT
CDR3 protein: CASSQEQVANRLGNTIYF

V gene: TRBV7-3
clone size: many
D gene: .
J gene: TRBJ1-6
CDR3 DNA: TGTGCCAGCAGCTTATTTGAAAGGTCACCCCTCCACTTT
CDR3 protein: CASSLFERSPLHF

V gene: TRBV7-8
clone size: few
D gene: .
J gene: TRBJ2-7
CDR3 DNA: TGTGCCAGCAGCTTAGTTACCCGGGGACACGAGCAGTACTTC
CDR3 protein: CASSLVTRGHEQYF

V gene: TRBV20-1
clone size: .
D gene: .
J gene: TRBJ1-1
CDR3 DNA: TGCAGTGCTAGAGACAGGGATCTCGATAACTTGATGAACACTGAAGCTTTCTTT
CDR3 protein: CSARDRDLDNLMNTEAFF

V gene: TRBV6-5
clone size: few
D gene: .
J gene: TRBJ1-2
CDR3 DNA: TGTGCCAGCAGTTACTTCCCCTCGGGCCCTCTGGGCTACACCTTC
CDR3 protein: CASSYFPSGPLGYTF

V gene: TRBV10-3
clone size: .
D gene: .
J gene: TRBJ1-1
CDR3 DNA: TGTGCCATCACCACAGGGATGAACACTGAAGCTTTCTTT
CDR3 protein: CAITTGMNTEAFF

V gene: TRBV7-8
clone size: few
D gene: TRBD1
J gene: TRBJ2-5
CDR3 DNA: TGTGCCAGCAGCCTCCGGACAGGACTCCGGGAGACCCAGTACTTC
CDR3 protein: CASSLRTGLRETQYF

V gene: TRBV25-1
clone size: .
D gene: TRBD1
J gene: TRBJ1-2
CDR3 DNA: TGTGCCAGCAGTGACCCCGGACAGGGGAAAGGCTACACCTTC
CDR3 protein: CASSDPGQGKGYTF

V gene: TRBV12-3/TRBV12-4
clone size: .
D gene: .
J gene: TRBJ1-1
CDR3 DNA: TGTGCCAGCAGAGGGACATCGGAAGCTTTCTTT
CDR3 protein: CASRGTSEAFF